What follows are 6 T cell receptor beta chains derived from one specimen sequenced in a study of T cell changes during pregnancy in multiple sclerosis. Generated by immunoSEQ multiplex PCR, the TCRdb table keeps only in-frame clones and is missing some. The sample records around 73,000 clones, over 80% being singletons. Material: peripheral blood, obtained in the third trimester of pregnancy. The receptors come from a female donor in good health, enrolled as a control in a pregnancy study.

The J gene is TRBJ2-1, the V gene TRBV19; a weak D match, TRBD2 (5 bases). CDR3 length equals 17 residues. The germline V and J ends were trimmed by 2 bases and 0 bases, with 14 bases remaining between them. CDR1 is LNHDA, CDR2 SQIVND, per germline (reference sequence). The CDR3 nucleotides read TGTGCCAGTAGTATAATCGGACTTTCAAGCTCCTACAATGAGCAGTTCTTC. It translates to CASSIIGLSSSYNEQFF.

The gene calls are TRBV30 and TRBJ2-7, with TRBD1 matching over 9 bases. Germline V gene data show CDR1 as GTSNPN and CDR2 as SVGIG (reference sequence). There are 14 residues in the CDR3. V was pared by 3 bases and J by 5 bases, with 8 bases of the junction left unmatched. Here the CDR3 DNA reads TGTGCCTGGAGCATGGGACAGGGTGGGGACGAGCAGTACTTC. It encodes CAWSMGQGGDEQYF.

V is TRBV28 and J is TRBJ2-3, with a tentative D call TRBD1 (5 bases). Trimming pared 3 bases from V and 8 bases from J, leaving 9 bases between. The CDR3 covers 12 residues. Germline CDR1 MDHEN, CDR2 SYDVKM. The CDR3 DNA is TGTGCCAGCAGTTTCGACAGCACTACGCAGTATTTT. It encodes CASSFDSTTQYF. The entire variable domain, with the rest obtained from reference TRBV28 and TRBJ2-3, is as follows: DVKVTQSSRYLVKRTGEKVFLECVQDMDHENMFWYRQDPGLGLRLIYFSYDVKMKEKGDIPEGYSVSREKKERFSLILESASTNQTSMYLCASSFDSTTQYFGPGTRLTVL.

The chain joins TRBV7-9 to TRBJ2-7, with TRBD1 as a possible D gene (6 bases). Per germline, CDR1 SEHNR and CDR2 FQNEAQ (reference sequence). V was pared by 5 bases and J by 0 bases, with 11 bases between. This CDR3 is built from 14 residues. The CDR3 here is CASSIRDNSYEQYF. The CDR3 coding sequence is TGTGCCAGCAGCATACGGGACAACTCCTACGAGCAGTACTTC.

The chain joins TRBV5-1 to TRBJ2-3; TRBD2 matches 14 bases. CDR3 length equals 16 residues. The trim removed 3 bases at V and 5 bases at J, leaving 5 bases unmatched. Germline V CDR1 and CDR2: SGHRS, YFSETQ. CDR3 nucleotides: TGCGCCAGCAGCTGGCAGACTAGCGGGGGGGAAGATACGCAGTATTTT. Translating gives CASSWQTSGGEDTQYF.

This chain connects TRBV19 to TRBJ1-2; 12 bases match TRBD1. Germline V gene sequence: CDR1 LNHDA, CDR2 SQIVND (reference sequence). The J segment lost 7 bases and the V segment lost 4 bases, leaving 7 bases of the junction unmatched. CDR3 length: 15 amino acids. CDR3 sequence: CASSTGTGGLGGYTF. The CDR3 DNA reads as TGTGCCAGTAGTACCGGGACAGGGGGCTTAGGTGGCTACACCTTC. The full variable domain, with the rest looked up from reference TRBV19 and TRBJ1-2, is DGGITQSPKYLFRKEGQNVTLSCEQNLNHDAMYWYRQDPGQGLRLIYYSQIVNDFQKGDIAEGYSVSREKKESFPLTVTSAQKNPTAFYLCASSTGTGGLGGYTFGSGTRLTVV.